The 2 T cell receptor beta chains below were found in one sample sequenced in a study of beta chain features in type 1 diabetes. Reverse transcription of all isolated RNA meant that expressed TCRB transcripts were sequenced. Assay: immunoSEQ multiplex PCR; the TCRdb copy retains only in-frame clones and omits some. The table lists 500,000 to 800,000 clones, roughly an eighth of them singletons. For these receptors, no antigen is known. Overall study results and limits: There was a moderate but significant shortening of TCRB CDR3s in all four CD4+ subsets of Type 1 diabetes patients.

Specimen: naive CD4+ T cells from blood. The receptors stem from a man aged 30 to 39 with type 1 diabetes.

This chain joins TRBV29-1 and TRBJ1-4, with 7 bases aligning to TRBD1. The germline gives CDR1 SQVTM, CDR2 ANQGSEA. Losses at the gene ends were 5 bases for V and 7 bases for J; bases not matched to a gene: 16. The CDR3 is made up of 16 amino acids. The CDR3 sequence: CSVRQGLSGGGEKLFF. In nucleotides, the CDR3 is TGCAGCGTTCGACAGGGTCTTTCAGGTGGCGGTGAAAAACTGTTTTTT.

This clone was seen a handful of times. The rearrangement links TRBV5-6 to TRBJ2-1; the D gene is possibly TRBD1 (5 bases). V lost 1 base, J lost 1 base, and 9 bases lay in between. The CDR3 spans 15 residues. The germline V gene encodes CDR1 SGHDT and CDR2 YYEEEE. The CDR3, as DNA: TGTGCCAGCAGCTTGACAGGATGGTCCTACAATGAGCAGTTCTTC. Translating gives CASSLTGWSYNEQFF. Full variable domain (missing parts from reference TRBV5-6 and TRBJ2-1): DAGVTQSPTHLIKTRGQQVTLRCSPKSGHDTVSWYQQALGQGPQFIFQYYEEEERQRGNFPDRFSGHQFPNYSSELNVNALLLGDSALYLCASSLTGWSYNEQFFGPGTRLTVL.